This passage covers 20 T cell receptor beta chains from one sample sequenced in a study of blood T cell repertoires in COVID-19. Only in-frame clones appear in the TCRdb table, and some are missing; sequencing was by immunoSEQ multiplex PCR. The table has about 490,000 clones, approximately 85% seen once; the top ten hold roughly 3.2%. What was sequenced was peripheral blood. Every receptor here comes from a human donor in a cohort sampled during active COVID-19.

CDR3: CATSAWGTSGSGTGELFF. CDR3 nucleotides: TGTGCCACCAGTGCCTGGGGGACTAGCGGGAGTGGAACCGGGGAGCTGTTTTTT. This rearrangement joins TRBV24-1 to TRBJ2-2, with 14 bases lining up with TRBD2. Trimming at V came to 5 bases and at J to 5 bases, leaving 9 bases not matched to a gene. The germline V gene has CDR1 KGHDR and CDR2 SFDVKD. The CDR3 runs 18 residues.

The J gene is TRBJ1-3, the V gene TRBV3-1 (or the pseudogene TRBV3-2), with 12 bases that match TRBD1. The germline V gene encodes CDR1 LGHDT and CDR2 YNNKEL (reference sequence). Unmatched junction bases numbered 2, after V lost 1 base and J lost 4 bases. The CDR3 contains 16 residues. The CDR3 DNA reads as TGTGCCAGCAGCCAAGGGGACAGGGGGCTAGGAAACACCATATATTTT. It translates to CASSQGDRGLGNTIYF.

The gene calls are TRBV14 and TRBJ2-1, with D unclear. Trimming cost V 4 bases and J 6 bases, with 13 bases left between them. Per germline, CDR1 SGHDN and CDR2 FVKESK. The CDR3 is 14 residues long. The CDR3 sequence: CASSPSSYGNEQFF. DNA of the CDR3: TGTGCCAGCAGCCCATCTAGTTATGGCAATGAGCAGTTCTTC.

This chain links TRBV6-5 with TRBJ1-6, with D possibly TRBD1 on 5 matching bases. CDR1 is MNHEY and CDR2 is SVGAGI in the germline V gene. Deletions cut 5 bases from V and 14 bases from J, with 16 bases between. The CDR3 has 13 amino acids. In nucleotides, the CDR3 is TGTGCCAGCAGTCTAGGGACTTCGGGGACCCTCCACTTT. Its protein is CASSLGTSGTLHF.

The chain combines TRBV9 with TRBJ1-2; the D is unclear. The CDR3 loop spans 14 amino acids. Germline CDR1 SGDLS, CDR2 YYNGEE. The germline V and J ends were trimmed by 3 bases and 3 bases, with 12 bases remaining between them. The CDR3 spells CASSGRFGDYGYTF. CDR3 DNA sequence: TGTGCCAGCAGCGGAAGATTTGGAGACTATGGCTACACCTTC.

The chain has TRBV7-3 and TRBJ2-1; no clear D. Germline V lookup: CDR1 SGHTA, CDR2 FQGTGA. The V end lost 2 bases, the J end lost 6 bases, and 11 bases lay between the germline ends. The CDR3 length is 14 residues. The CDR3 coding sequence is TGTGCCAGCAGCTTAGCTCGAGGCTTCAATGAGCAGTTCTTC. Encoded protein: CASSLARGFNEQFF. Using reference TRBV7-3 and TRBJ2-1 for the parts outside the CDR3, the full variable domain is GAGVSQTPSNKVTEKGKYVELRCDPISGHTALYWYRQSLGQGPEFLIYFQGTGAADDSGLPNDRFFAVRPEGSVSTLKIQRTERGDSAVYLCASSLARGFNEQFFGPGTRLTVL.

This clone was seen ten or more times. This chain joins TRBV10-3 and TRBJ1-1; 10 bases are shared with TRBD1. CDR1 is ENHRY and CDR2 is SYGVKD in the germline V gene. CDR3 length: 17 residues. J gave up 0 bases and V 3 bases, and 7 bases lay outside the gene matches. CDR3 residues: CAISETTGGLLNTEAFF. DNA of the CDR3: TGTGCCATCAGTGAAACGACAGGGGGCTTATTGAACACTGAAGCTTTCTTT.

V is TRBV5-4 and J is TRBJ2-1; 9 nucleotides align to TRBD1. The germline gives CDR1 SGHNT, CDR2 YYREEE (reference sequence). The CDR3 is 15 amino acids. J gave up 4 bases and V 4 bases, and 6 bases lay outside the gene matches. CDR3 region: CASSLDRGEYNEQFF. CDR3 bases: TGTGCCAGCAGCCTGGACAGGGGTGAATACAATGAGCAGTTCTTC.

The chain couples TRBV6-5 to TRBJ1-6, with D possibly matching TRBD1 (6 bases). Germline V lookup: CDR1 MNHEY, CDR2 SVGAGI. The CDR3 runs to 16 residues. The V and J ends lost 0 bases and 5 bases respectively, with 11 bases between them. CDR3 loop: CASSYSIGQNNSPLHF. CDR3 nucleotides: TGTGCCAGCAGTTACTCGATAGGACAGAATAATTCACCCCTCCACTTT.

V gene TRBV18 combines with J gene TRBJ2-1; the D gene is possibly TRBD1 (6 bases). Between the trimmed V and J ends, which lost 4 bases and 4 bases, there was a span of 14 bases. The CDR3 is made up of 15 amino acids. Germline V gene data show CDR1 as KGHSH and CDR2 as LQKENI. This CDR3 is CASSLTGQPYNEQFF. In DNA form, the CDR3 reads TGTGCCAGCTCACTTACCGGACAGCCTTACAATGAGCAGTTCTTC.

This chain joins TRBV19 and TRBJ2-1; 7 bases map to TRBD1. The germline gives CDR1 LNHDA, CDR2 SQIVND (reference sequence). V dropped 3 bases and J dropped 3; count of bases not matched to a gene: 8. This CDR3 spans 16 amino acids. CDR3 in DNA: TGTGCCAGTAGTATGAATGGGGACAGACGCTACAATGAGCAGTTCTTC. Its translation is CASSMNGDRRYNEQFF.

This clone was seen repeatedly, ten times or more. The chain joins TRBV28 to TRBJ2-7; 12 bases line up with TRBD2. The CDR3 totals 15 residues. Unmatched junction bases numbered 3, after V lost 2 bases and J lost 4 bases. Per germline, CDR1 MDHEN and CDR2 SYDVKM. CDR3 protein: CASSLIGLAGYEQYF. The CDR3 DNA reads as TGTGCCAGCAGTTTAATTGGACTAGCGGGGTACGAGCAGTACTTC.

The rearrangement uses TRBV6-1 and TRBJ1-1, with 8 positions matching TRBD1. The germline V gene encodes CDR1 MNHNS and CDR2 SASEGT. The CDR3 runs 14 residues. The ends lost 3 bases at V and 3 bases at J; junction bases unmatched: 3. CDR3 nucleotides: TGTGCCAGCAGTGAGCAGGGGGCGGACACTGAAGCTTTCTTT. It is translated as CASSEQGADTEAFF.

The chain employs TRBV29-1 and TRBJ2-6; 8 bases are a match to TRBD1. The CDR3 contains 17 residues. Germline CDR1 SQVTM, CDR2 ANQGSEA. With V trimmed by 1 base and J by 4 bases, 9 bases remained unmatched. This chain's CDR3 is CSVEGWQGAGGANVLTF. The CDR3 nucleotides are TGCAGCGTTGAAGGTTGGCAGGGGGCAGGCGGGGCCAACGTCCTGACTTTC. Filled out from reference TRBV29-1 and TRBJ2-6, the complete variable domain reads SAVISQKPSRDICQRGTSLTIQCQVDSQVTMMFWYRQQPGQSLTLIATANQGSEATYESGFVIDKFPISRPNLTFSTLTVSNMSPEDSSIYLCSVEGWQGAGGANVLTFGAGSRLTVL.

The J gene is TRBJ2-5, the V gene TRBV10-3, with a possible D match to TRBD1 (6 bases). The CDR3 runs 14 residues. V was clipped by 3 bases and J by 1 base, with 9 bases between them. The germline CDR1 and CDR2 sequences are ENHRY and SYGVKD. Here the CDR3 reads CAISETGIQETQYF. The CDR3 DNA is TGTGCCATCAGTGAAACAGGGATCCAAGAGACCCAGTACTTC.

This chain uses TRBV7-8 with TRBJ1-1, with 8 bases matching TRBD1. CDR3 length: 12 residues. CDR1 and CDR2 from the germline V gene are SGHVS and FQNEAQ. J lost 8 bases, V lost 4 bases, and 3 bases had no gene match. In DNA form, the CDR3 reads TGTGCCAGCAGCTCCAGGACAGGGGAAGCTTTCTTT. Its protein is CASSSRTGEAFF.

The chain employs TRBV10-3 and TRBJ1-2, with 8 bases aligning to TRBD1. V trimming: 7 bases; J trimming: 4 bases; junction bases outside the gene matches: 5. The CDR3 loop spans 13 amino acids. CDR1 and CDR2 (germline): ENHRY, SYGVKD. CDR3 in DNA: TGTGCCATCACAGACCAGGGGGCCTATGGCTACACCTTC. This sequence encodes CAITDQGAYGYTF.

The CDR3 loop reads CASSASGYQETQYF. Here the CDR3 DNA reads TGTGCCAGCAGCGCATCCGGGTACCAAGAGACCCAGTACTTC. The rearrangement joins TRBV5-6 to TRBJ2-5; D uncertain. V was cut by 4 bases and J by 0 bases, with 10 bases left in between. This CDR3 comprises 14 residues. Germline CDR1 is SGHDT and CDR2 is YYEEEE.

This chain links TRBV19 with TRBJ1-4; a possible D gene is TRBD1 (6 bases). Per germline, CDR1 LNHDA and CDR2 SQIVND (reference sequence). Trimming removed 6 bases from V and 4 bases from J, with 15 bases in between. The CDR3 covers 15 residues. The CDR3 spells CASSWQGMSNEKLFF. The CDR3 coding sequence is TGTGCCAGTAGCTGGCAGGGGATGAGTAATGAAAAACTGTTTTTT.

The chain combines TRBV15 with TRBJ2-3, with a weak D call TRBD1 (6 bases). Trimming pared 0 bases from V and 6 bases from J, leaving 19 bases between. From germline, CDR1 is LNHNV and CDR2 YYDKDF (reference sequence). The CDR3 has 17 amino acids. This CDR3 reads CATSREDGGASMDTQYF. The CDR3 nucleotides are TGTGCCACCAGCAGAGAAGATGGGGGCGCCTCCATGGATACGCAGTATTTT.